This paragraph reports one T cell receptor (beta chain). The antigen is unknown. The V end was cut by 4 bases, the J end by 2 bases, with 18 bases between. This CDR3 is built from 17 residues. Germline V gives CDR1 MNHNS, CDR2 SASEGT. Profiled with immunoSEQ multiplex PCR; TCRdb holds only in-frame clones, not every one. In the table there are some 100,000 clones, 85% to 95% of which are singletons. These data originate in a study of PD-1 blockade in classical Hodgkin lymphoma. Time point meaning: cycle 4 day 1 (C4D1), after more than five weeks of nivolumab. Brentuximab vedotin exposure varied among the patients, all of whom had relapsed after autologous stem cell transplantation. Whole-study results and caveats: Relapsed/refractory patients reportedly had lower baseline diversity than newly diagnosed patients.

The sequencing here drew on peripheral blood mononuclear cells (PBMCs), taken before the fourth cycle of nivolumab. The TCR was taken from a human donor with classical Hodgkin lymphoma. The chain joins TRBV6-1 to TRBJ2-1; D is undetermined. The CDR3 bases are TGTGCCAGCAGTGCTCAGACCCCCGCAGAGCCCTACAATGAGCAGTTCTTC. Protein sequence: CASSAQTPAEPYNEQFF.